A single sample is the source of the 2 T cell receptor beta chains below, sequenced in a study of blood T cell repertoires in COVID-19. Clones were read by immunoSEQ multiplex PCR, and TCRdb kept only the in-frame ones, dropping some. Among some 100,000 clones listed, approximately 81% were seen once. Sequencing was carried out using peripheral blood. The receptors shown here come from an older man with active or convalescent COVID-19.

The CDR3 region is CASSLTGYYNEQFF. CDR3 coding DNA: TGTGCCAGCAGCTTGACAGGCTACTACAATGAGCAGTTCTTC. The chain recombines TRBV5-4 with TRBJ2-1, with a tentative D call TRBD1 (5 bases). The CDR3 length is 14 residues. The ends were cut back, 1 base at V and 3 bases at J, with 8 bases in the middle. From germline, CDR1 is SGHNT and CDR2 YYREEE (reference sequence). Together with reference TRBV5-4 and TRBJ2-1, the CDR3 gives the full variable domain: ETGVTQSPTHLIKTRGQQVTLRCSSQSGHNTVSWYQQALGQGPQFIFQYYREEENGRGNFPPRFSGLQFPNYSSELNVNALELDDSALYLCASSLTGYYNEQFFGPGTRLTVL.

There are a few counts of this clone. CDR3: CSARYLSPLHF. The CDR3 DNA reads as TGCAGTGCTAGATATCTTTCACCCCTCCACTTT. The gene calls are TRBV20-1 and TRBJ1-6; D gene ambiguous. V was clipped by 2 bases and J by 9 bases, with 5 bases between them. Germline CDR1 reads DFQATT; CDR2 reads SNEGSKA (reference sequence). The CDR3 runs to 11 residues.